This T cell receptor (beta chain) was observed in a study of T-cell reconstitution after alpha-beta-depleted transplantation in children (dated by TCRdb to about 2016). With regard to the full study: The study quantitatively tracked T-cell immune reconstitution after TCRalphabeta/CD19-depleted allogeneic hematopoietic cell transplantation in children using TCR repertoire profiling. General conclusions and limits of the study: About two months after transplant, the apparently early recovery of alphabetaT-cell counts reportedly depended on just several hundred clones that had expanded rapidly and came from non-depleted graft cells. In some patients, high TCRbeta diversity at day 60 was attributed to recipient T cells and intrathymic progenitors that had survived conditioning. Hyperexpanded clone frequencies declined over subsequent months; after one year, T-cell counts and TCRbeta diversity were mostly attributed to newly produced T cells.

The library was generated by PCR. Sequenced using an Illumina HiSeq 2500. TCR library preparation used molecular barcoding, with unique molecular identifiers applied to normalize quantification of the TCRbeta repertoire. The raw public reads went through TCRdb reprocessing: fastp at Q25, MiXCR clone calling, in-frame beta chains kept. For every CDR3 protein sequence, its rows merge into one entry that carries the most common genes and DNA. Here the sample has some 200,000 distinct CDR3 sequences; about 8.4% occur a single time. Under 40% of the sample is taken by the ten largest. This clonotype was detected only a few times. Its antigen is still unknown. The sample holds no much larger clone one base away, and base qualities are not on file. This specimen's treatment or condition label, interpreted: allogeneic hematopoietic cell transplantation with graft depleted of TCRalphabeta T cells and CD19 B cells. Transplant recipients were children who received TCRalphabeta/CD19-depleted allogeneic hematopoietic cell grafts.

From a lookup of the germline V gene, CDR1 and CDR2 are SGHTA and FQGNSA. V trim: 4 bases; J trim: 3 bases; unmatched bases: 2. There are 13 amino acids in the CDR3, from cysteine to valine inclusive. Only the CDR3 region is kept as DNA, spanning 39 bases read in frame from base 1. The rearrangement combines TRBV7-2 with TRBJ2-7, and TRBD1 aligns with 8 junction nucleotides. The sequence was obtained from a male patient between 2 and 15 years old who had a stem cell transplant for acute myeloid leukemia, so the T cells may come from the graft donor. The sequencing used PBMCs, mostly from graft donor cells, collected 360 days after TCRalphabeta/CD19-depleted stem cell transplant. The CDR3 has the sequence CASSWDRYYEQYV. The nucleotides are TGTGCCAGCAGCTGGGACAGGTACTACGAGCAGTACGTC.